Shown below are 13 T cell receptor beta chains from a single sample sequenced in a study of beta chain features in type 1 diabetes. General study results and limits: TCRB CDR3 length was moderately but significantly reduced in all four CD4+ subsets of Type 1 diabetes patients.

The entirety of the isolated RNA underwent reverse transcription, so expressed TCRB transcripts were sequenced. Libraries were prepared by immunoSEQ multiplex PCR; TCRdb keeps only in-frame clonotypes and omits some of them. This sample has a few hundred thousand clones, with over 9% found just once. Their cognate antigens are unknown. The source material was central memory CD4+ T cells from blood. These receptors were obtained from a man younger than 45 with type 1 diabetes.

V and J are TRBV5-1 and TRBJ2-3; tentative D call: TRBD2 (6 bases). The V end lost 2 bases, the J end lost 2 bases, and 18 bases lay between the germline ends. Germline V gene data show CDR1 as SGHRS and CDR2 as YFSETQ. CDR3 length equals 17 residues. CDR3 sequence: CASSLTFFSGNTDTQYF. CDR3 DNA: TGCGCCAGCAGCTTAACATTTTTTAGCGGAAACACAGATACGCAGTATTTT.

This clone was seen a handful of times. The chain combines TRBV19 with TRBJ1-2; D is perhaps TRBD1 (5 bases). The V end lost 3 bases, the J end lost 10 bases, and 9 bases lay between the germline ends. Germline CDR1 is LNHDA and CDR2 is SQIVND (reference sequence). This CDR3 spans 11 amino acids. CDR3 protein: CASSIWTYYTF. The CDR3 DNA is TGTGCCAGTAGTATTTGGACATACTACACCTTC.

The chain employs TRBV14 and TRBJ2-2; no reliable D call. Per the germline V gene, CDR1 is SGHDN and CDR2 is FVKESK. The CDR3 covers 12 residues. V was clipped by 4 bases and J by 5 bases, with 5 bases between them. The CDR3 sequence: CASSPHTGELFF. DNA of the CDR3: TGTGCCAGCAGCCCCCATACCGGGGAGCTGTTTTTT.

About this clone: Other DNA sequences in the sample encode the same CDR3. The chain recombines TRBV5-6 with TRBJ2-7; 7 nucleotides agree with TRBD2. Germline values: CDR1 SGHDT, CDR2 YYEEEE. V dropped 0 bases and J dropped 2; count of bases not matched to a gene: 5. The CDR3 sequence is 15 residues long. The CDR3 here is CASSLGASGPYEQYF. In nucleotides, the CDR3 is TGTGCCAGCAGCTTGGGGGCTAGCGGACCCTACGAGCAGTACTTC.

This clone was seen only a few times. The V and J genes are TRBV7-2 and TRBJ2-7, with 9 bases lining up with TRBD2. Germline lookup yields CDR1 SGHTA and CDR2 FQGNSA. The trim removed 6 bases at V and 3 bases at J, leaving 9 bases unmatched. This CDR3 is 15 amino acids long. CDR3 amino acids: CASRLRLAGDYEQYF. In DNA, the CDR3 is TGTGCCAGCAGGCTTAGATTAGCGGGAGACTACGAGCAGTACTTC.

This chain links TRBV28 with TRBJ1-5, with a tentative D call TRBD1 (5 bases). The CDR3 runs 15 residues. V was clipped by 8 bases and J by 0 bases, with 14 bases between them. Germline V gives CDR1 MDHEN, CDR2 SYDVKM. The CDR3 loop is CASGYSGSSNQPQHF. CDR3 nucleotides: TGTGCCAGCGGCTACTCAGGGTCTAGCAATCAGCCCCAGCATTTT.

This clone has a handful of counts. This chain joins TRBV7-8 and TRBJ1-1; TRBD1 might be the D (5 bases). The CDR3 consists of 14 residues. The ends were cut back, 1 base at V and 8 bases at J, with 14 bases in the middle. Germline lookup yields CDR1 SGHVS and CDR2 FQNEAQ. The CDR3 sequence is CASSLVSGHAEAFF. The CDR3 DNA follows: TGTGCCAGCAGCTTAGTGAGCGGACATGCCGAAGCTTTCTTT.

The chain combines TRBV6-5 with TRBJ2-1; 9 bases align to TRBD2. The V gene's germline CDR1 is MNHEY and CDR2 SVGAGI. J lost 0 bases, V lost 4 bases, and 4 bases had no gene match. The CDR3 loop spans 16 amino acids. DNA of the CDR3: TGTGCCAGCAGTTCGACTAGCGGTGCCTCCTACAATGAGCAGTTCTTC. It specifies CASSSTSGASYNEQFF.

This clone has only a few counts. V usage is TRBV29-1 and J usage is TRBJ1-1; D gene uncertain. The CDR3 extends over 11 amino acids. The germline V gene encodes CDR1 SQVTM and CDR2 ANQGSEA. The V gene lost 3 bases and the J gene lost 7 bases, with 9 bases spanning the gap. CDR3 sequence reads: CSVDRQYEAFF. The CDR3, as DNA: TGCAGCGTTGATAGGCAGTATGAAGCTTTCTTT.

Concerning this clone: One end of the junction does not line up with germline, which may come from a read error. The CDR3 region is CASSHLAGGRLF. In nucleotides, the CDR3 is TGTGCCAGCAGCCATTTAGCGGGGGGCAGGCTCTTC. This rearrangement joins TRBV14 to TRBJ2-1; TRBD2 matches at 10 bases. This CDR3 is 12 amino acids long. Germline assignment: CDR1 SGHDN and CDR2 FVKESK.

This clone has ten or more counts. CDR3 in amino acids: CASRGRGSGRNEQFF. For the CDR3, the DNA is TGTGCCAGCAGGGGGAGGGGCAGCGGGAGAAATGAGCAGTTCTTC. The chain couples TRBV28 to TRBJ2-1; 8 bases line up with TRBD2. The germline V gene encodes CDR1 MDHEN and CDR2 SYDVKM. The CDR3 is made up of 15 amino acids. Losses at the gene ends were 6 bases for V and 7 bases for J; bases not matched to a gene: 11.

The sample holds a few counts of this clone. This may be a read error, as it is one base from a much larger clone. The chain carries TRBV2 and TRBJ2-3; D call uncertain. CDR1 and CDR2 (germline): SNHLY, FYNNEI. The CDR3 runs 11 residues. Trimming cost V 6 bases and J 2 bases, with 3 bases left between them. The CDR3 region has the DNA TGTGCCAGCAGGTACACAGATACGCAGTATTTT. It codes for CASRYTDTQYF. The whole variable domain, remainder taken from reference TRBV2 and TRBJ2-3, is EPEVTQTPSHQVTQMGQEVILRCVPISNHLYFYWYRQILGQKVEFLVSFYNNEISEKSEIFDDQFSVERPDGSNFTLKIRSTKLEDSAMYFCASRYTDTQYFGPGTRLTVL.

Only a few counts were recorded for this clone. This chain joins TRBV7-2 and TRBJ2-6; D may match TRBD1 or TRBD2 (5 bases each). V lost 4 bases to trimming and J lost 4 bases, with 14 bases between them. Germline lookup yields CDR1 SGHTA and CDR2 FQGNSA. The CDR3 runs to 16 residues. CDR3 sequence reads: CASSWTGARGANVLTF. As DNA, the CDR3 is TGTGCCAGCAGCTGGACTGGGGCTAGGGGGGCCAACGTCCTGACTTTC.